This TCR beta chain originates from a study of T cell responses to AZD1222 COVID-19 vaccine. Background on the study: Recipients boosted at about 4 weeks or about 12 weeks are pooled. Study-wide findings and caveats: Spike-wide coverage was observed for vaccine-associated CD4 TCRs, with dominant responses at 160-218 and 743-854. Following two doses of AZD1222, Spike-specific TCR breadth and depth rose.

Sequencing was performed with immunoSEQ multiplex PCR; in TCRdb, only in-frame clones are kept and a portion is missing. The table includes about 150,000 clones, 90% detected once. A remark on this clone: The antigen is unknown.

CDR3 length: 16 amino acids. Trimming cost V 0 bases and J 2 bases, with 13 bases left between them. Germline V gene lookup returns CDR1 MGHRA and CDR2 YSYEKL. The receptor comes from an adult in good health. Sequences were derived from peripheral blood, sampled on day 0 of AZD1222 vaccination. J is TRBJ1-1 and V is TRBV4-1; D not resolved. The CDR3 DNA is TGCGCCAGCAGCCAAGATGAGGGTTTAGATAACACTGAAGCTTTCTTT. It is translated as CASSQDEGLDNTEAFF.